Listed below are T cell receptor beta chains from one sample, sequenced in a study of T cells in Graves' hyperthyroidism and ophthalmopathy. In TCRdb, the multiplex PCR reads were re-called with MiXCR into one record per CDR3 protein. This table has under 400,000 distinct CDR3 sequences, approximately 14% appearing once. The source material was blood. Receptor source: a woman between 18 and 29 years old with Graves' hyperthyroidism that later progressed to Graves' ophthalmopathy. CDR3s include the opening cysteine and the closing phenylalanine or tryptophan. A D gene is named only where the DNA matches it firmly. The listing skips clone size in some rows; elsewhere it reads once, few, many or a size class.

>many|TRBJ1-4|TRBV5-1|TRBD1
TGCGCCAGCAGCGGGACAGGGGAAGAAAAACTGTTTTTT
CASSGTGEEKLFF
>once|TRBJ2-3|TRBV7-3|TRBD2
TGTGCCAGCAGCTTTCTAGCGGGGGATACGCAGTATTTT
CASSFLAGDTQYF
>many|TRBJ2-3|TRBV20-1|-
TGCAGTGCTAGAGATCCGGGGAGAACCGGCCGCACAGATACGCAGTATTTT
CSARDPGRTGRTDTQYF
>many|TRBJ2-3|TRBV20-1|-
TGCAGTGCTAGAGATTCTAGGAAGGGCACAGATACGCAGTATTTT
CSARDSRKGTDTQYF
>many|TRBJ2-7|TRBV4-1|-
TGCGCCAGCAGAGGCCAGGGTGGCGACGAGCAGTACTTC
CASRGQGGDEQYF
>few|TRBJ2-1|TRBV28|TRBD2
TGTGCCAGCAGTTTTGGCCTCCTAGCGGGAGATCGGAATGAGCAGTTCTTC
CASSFGLLAGDRNEQFF
>-|TRBJ1-2|TRBV14|TRBD1
TGTGCCAGCAGCAAGGACAGGGGTTGGTATGGCTACACCTTC
CASSKDRGWYGYTF
>few|TRBJ2-1|TRBV29-1|-
TGCAGCGTTGACTCCGGGACTCCGGTTGAGCAGTTCTTC
CSVDSGTPVEQFF
>many|TRBJ1-5|TRBV27|TRBD1
TGTGCCAGCAGTTTATCGACAGGGGGCAATCAGCCCCAGCATTTT
CASSLSTGGNQPQHF
>many|TRBJ1-1|TRBV13|TRBD1
TGTGCCAGCAGCCGAGGGACAGATGAAGCTTTCTTT
CASSRGTDEAFF
>-|TRBJ1-4|TRBV18|-
TGTGCCAGCTCACCACGGGGGGCTGGCAATGAAAAACTGTTTTTT
CASSPRGAGNEKLFF
>many|TRBJ1-5|TRBV2|-
TGTGCCAGCAGTGAAACAGGCTATAGCAATCAGCCCCAGCATTTT
CASSETGYSNQPQHF
>many|TRBJ2-2|TRBV5-1|-
TGCGCCAGCAGCTTTGTGGTCACCGGGGAGCTGTTTTTT
CASSFVVTGELFF
>many|TRBJ2-7|TRBV27|-
TGTGCCAGCAGTTTAGGTCCAGGCTCCTACGAGCAGTACTTC
CASSLGPGSYEQYF
>few|TRBJ2-6|TRBV3-1|TRBD1
TGTGCCAGCAGCCTTGGGGACAGGGGAATTGCTGGGGCCAACGTCCTGACTTTC
CASSLGDRGIAGANVLTF
>many|TRBJ1-4|TRBV5-1|TRBD1
TGCGCCAGCAGCTTGCGGACAGGGGGCGAGGAAGAAAAACTGTTTTTT
CASSLRTGGEEEKLFF
>-|TRBJ1-2|TRBV4-3|-
TGCGCCAGCAGCCAAGATGTACAGTCTAATATCTATGGCTACACCTTC
CASSQDVQSNIYGYTF
>many|TRBJ2-7|TRBV27|TRBD2
TGTGCCAGCAGTGGGACTAGCGGCGAGGAGTACTTC
CASSGTSGEEYF
>-|TRBJ1-6|TRBV20-1|-
TGCAGTGCTAGAGACCTGGGGACCGATAATTCACCCCTCCACTTT
CSARDLGTDNSPLHF
>-|TRBJ1-5|TRBV19|-
TGTGCCAGTGCGTGGGGGTTCAATCAGCCCCAGCATTTT
CASAWGFNQPQHF
>-|TRBJ2-3|TRBV5-8|TRBD1
TGTGCCAGCAGCAGGGACAGGAGGGCAGATACGCAGTATTTT
CASSRDRRADTQYF
>many|TRBJ2-1|TRBV28|-
TGTGCCAGCAGCCCCTCCGGGGTAGGGGGCAATGAGCAGTTCTTC
CASSPSGVGGNEQFF
>many|TRBJ2-7|TRBV6-5|TRBD1
TGTGCCAGCAGTTACCGACAGGGAAAGCCCTACGAGCAGTACTTC
CASSYRQGKPYEQYF
>many|TRBJ2-5|TRBV20-1|-
TGCAGTGCTAGAGTGGTATCCGAGACCCAGTACTTC
CSARVVSETQYF
>-|TRBJ1-5|TRBV6-1|-
TGTGCCAGCAGTAGGTCCCATGGTCAGCCCCAGCATTTT
CASSRSHGQPQHF
>few|TRBJ2-6|TRBV10-2|-
TGCGCCAGCAGTGACTATTCGGGGGCTGGGGCCAACGTCCTGACTTTC
CASSDYSGAGANVLTF
>-|TRBJ2-1|TRBV5-4|-
TGTGCCAGCTTCCGGGACACCTCCTACAATGAGCAGTTCTTC
CASFRDTSYNEQFF
>-|TRBJ2-1|TRBV12-3/TRBV12-4|-
TGTGCCAGCAGCCAGACAGGAGATGAGCAGTTCTTC
CASSQTGDEQFF
>many|TRBJ2-1|TRBV11-3|-
TGTGCCAGCAGCTTGACTACTAACCTCAATGAGCAGTTCTTC
CASSLTTNLNEQFF
>-|TRBJ2-1|TRBV29-1|TRBD2
TGCAGCGTTGAAGGGGTAGCGGGAGCCAATGAGCAGTTCTTC
CSVEGVAGANEQFF
>many|TRBJ2-7|TRBV3-1|-
TGTGCCAGCAGCCAAAGTTTCAGCTCCTACGAGCAGTACTTC
CASSQSFSSYEQYF
>many|TRBJ1-3|TRBV28|-
TGTGCCAGCAGTTATACGGGGACCTCTGGAAACACCATATATTTT
CASSYTGTSGNTIYF
>-|TRBJ2-2|TRBV10-1|-
TGCGCCAGCAGTGAAACAGGGTGGACCGGGGAGCTGTTTTTT
CASSETGWTGELFF
>many|TRBJ2-1|TRBV2|TRBD2
TGTGCCAGCAGCGAGGGACTAGCCTTTGAGCAGTTCTTC
CASSEGLAFEQFF
>once|TRBJ2-7|TRBV20-1|-
TGCAGTGCTAGAGGCTTGGCAGAAACCTACGAGCAGTACTTC
CSARGLAETYEQYF
>many|TRBJ2-2|TRBV12-3/TRBV12-4|-
TGTGCCAGCAGTTTCGGCCAGGCGAACACCGGGGAGCTGTTTTTT
CASSFGQANTGELFF
>-|TRBJ1-4|TRBV20-1|-
TGCAGTGTTAACGGGGAAACGGGGCGGGAAAAACTGTTTTTT
CSVNGETGREKLFF
>-|TRBJ2-7|TRBV28|-
TGTGCCAGCACCCCCGGGCGGTGGCGTCCGGTTCTTTACAATGAGCAGTACTTC
CASTPGRWRPVLYNEQYF
>many|TRBJ1-1|TRBV12-3/TRBV12-4|-
TGTGCCAGCCACCTAGCAGTTTTGAACACTGAAGCTTTCTTT
CASHLAVLNTEAFF
>many|TRBJ2-1|TRBV28|TRBD2
TGTGCCAGCAGTCGGACTAGCGGAGTCATGAGCTCCTACAATGAGCAGTTCTTC
CASSRTSGVMSSYNEQFF
>many|TRBJ1-1|TRBV6-2/TRBV6-3|-
TGTGCCCTCCTAGGACATAAAGCTTTCTTT
CALLGHKAFF
>many|TRBJ2-1|TRBV20-1|-
TGCAGTGCTAGTCCCACGGGGAATGAGCAGTTCTTC
CSASPTGNEQFF
>-|TRBJ2-1|TRBV11-2|-
TGTGGCAGCAGCTTAGACCAGGGTTACAATGAGCAGTTCTTC
CGSSLDQGYNEQFF
>-|TRBJ2-7|TRBV9|-
TGTGCCAGCAGCCCAGGTAGTAGATCAGGGGAAAGGAGCGAGCAGTACTTC
CASSPGSRSGERSEQYF
>-|TRBJ2-3|TRBV7-9|TRBD2
TGTGCCAGCAGCTTCTATTCGGCGGGAGAACTAAATGCGCAGTATTTT
CASSFYSAGELNAQYF